This T cell receptor (beta chain) was sequenced during a study of T cells in Graves' hyperthyroidism and ophthalmopathy (dated by TCRdb to about 2019). Context from the whole study: Peripheral blood samples were taken at initial diagnosis, before any treatment was given. The study also compared thyroid tissue and blood T-cell repertoires from about 6 Graves' hyperthyroidism patients. Prospective prediction of ophthalmopathy was tested in an independent validation cohort consisting of 18 hyperthyroidism patients and over 15 patients who later progressed to ophthalmopathy. The 85 to 100 discovery patients were randomly split 7:3 into training and test sets. After blood sampling, hyperthyroidism patients were treated with methimazole at a starting dose of 30 mg daily, and ophthalmopathy patients were treated with high-dose intravenous methylprednisolone. TCR Vbeta CDR3 sequencing of some 140 peripheral blood samples (over 40 ophthalmopathy, about 80 hyperthyroidism and roughly 17 progressor patients) is reported in the paper. To identify TCR V-J signatures that set the groups apart, the researchers used a discovery cohort of about a hundred patients, made up of roughly 40 with Graves' ophthalmopathy and some 56 with stable Graves' hyperthyroidism.

This clonotype came up a few times. The antigen this receptor binds is unknown. There are no base qualities to consult, and no much larger clone falls within one base. Points the paper makes about the study in general: In validation, the model predicted progression to ophthalmopathy a median of about 6 months before onset, with 65% to 71% sensitivity and roughly 72% specificity. In cross-validation, a model built on a 13 V-J signature told ophthalmopathy apart from stable hyperthyroidism with less than 90% sensitivity and about 81% specificity, and in testing the same model reached 80%/75%. Most expanded thyroid clonotypes (frequency above 0.001) were also detected in blood, suggesting blood repertoires may reflect thyroid immune responses. No statistical method was used to set the sample size in advance, and investigators knew the group allocation.

In the ophthalmopathy patients, disease was moderately to severely active, with a Clinical Activity Score of 3 or more, a NOSPECS grade of 4 or more, and a duration of less than 3 months. Any patient with an uncontrolled infection, another autoimmune disease, pregnancy or lactation was excluded. Diagnoses were established on the basis of clinical symptoms, serum thyroxine and TRAb, thyroid ultrasound, and orbital computed tomography. Ficoll-Paque density gradient centrifugation was used to isolate PBMCs from about 10 ml of fresh peripheral blood. Trizol reagent was used to extract total RNA, and RNA quality was then checked on an Agilent 2100 Bioanalyzer. TCR beta CDR3 regions were amplified from RNA transcripts. A first-round RT-PCR of the TCR CDR3 used the HTBI primer set with the Qiagen OneStep RT-PCR kit. The libraries were constructed in a second round of multiplex PCR and then size-selected and purified. The libraries were sequenced on an Illumina HiSeq2000 using paired-end 100 bp reads. The authors' analysis ran thus. SOAPnuke was used to process the raw data, with reads discarded if the reads contained adapters or uncalled bases, had a mean Phred below 15, or lacked an exact constant-primer or identifier match. COPE v1.2.5 was used to merge the high-quality paired reads, and each unique nucleotide sequence was defined as a clonotype. Clonotypes were aligned to IMGT TRBV, TRBD and TRBJ reference segments using MiTCR v1.1. The analysis was restricted to V-J combinations with a frequency above 0.0001, which together covered 99% to 99.2% of the repertoires. The TCS score was defined as the ratio of F50 (clonal expansion) to E x V (chaos), calculated using BLOSUM62-based TCRdist between CDR3 peptides within each V-J. Welch's t-statistics and random forest reduced 500 to 650 V-J features to 13, which were used in a naive Bayes classifier (R e1071). TCRdb reworked the public reads: Q25 trimming with fastp, MiXCR clone assembly, productive beta chains retained. Merged by CDR3 protein, the rows form single entries marked with the most common genes and DNA. Clone size and V and J calls follow TCRdb, not the original study. This sample has hundreds of thousands of distinct CDR3 sequences in its table, and about 14% of those were observed once. The top ten clonotypes cover around 12% of the sample.

The CDR1 and CDR2 encoded by the germline V gene (reference sequence) are LNHNV and YYDKDF. Trimming costs V 0 bases and J 7 bases, and their ends lie 13 bases apart. The CDR3 holds 15 amino acids from the cysteine to the phenylalanine. The kept DNA is CDR3 alone, 45 bases in frame from the first base. The chain is assembled from TRBV15 and TRBJ2-4, and the D gene may be TRBD2, 6 bases matching. The source material was blood. This clonotype was sampled from a woman in her 50s with Graves' ophthalmopathy. Read as DNA, the sequence is TGTGCCACCAGCAGAGATCATGGGGGGTTGAACATTCAGTACTTC. This encodes CATSRDHGGLNIQYF.